The 3 T cell receptor beta chains listed next were all sequenced from one sample in a study of blood T cell repertoires in COVID-19. The data were produced by immunoSEQ multiplex PCR, yet TCRdb's version contains in-frame clones alone and is incomplete. In the table there are around 400,000 clones, roughly 92% of which are singletons. Sequencing was performed on PBMCs or T cells enriched from blood (not recorded which). These receptors all come from a woman between 40 and 55 years old who had been exposed to COVID-19.

This clone is a singleton in its sample. V and J are TRBV29-1 and TRBJ1-3, with no clear D. CDR3 size: 13 residues. CDR1 is SQVTM, CDR2 ANQGSEA, per germline. V lost 4 bases, J lost 2 bases, and 9 bases lay in between. The CDR3 reads CSVVVQAGNTIYF. The CDR3 bases are TGCAGCGTTGTCGTCCAGGCTGGAAACACCATATATTTT. Drawing the rest from reference TRBV29-1 and TRBJ1-3, the complete variable domain is SAVISQKPSRDICQRGTSLTIQCQVDSQVTMMFWYRQQPGQSLTLIATANQGSEATYESGFVIDKFPISRPNLTFSTLTVSNMSPEDSSIYLCSVVVQAGNTIYFGEGSWLTVV.

V gene TRBV24-1 combines with J gene TRBJ1-1, with 7 bases matching TRBD1. With V trimmed by 9 bases and J by 2 bases, 5 bases remained unmatched. The CDR3 length is 13 residues. Per the germline V gene, CDR1 is KGHDR and CDR2 is SFDVKD. The CDR3 protein is CATAQGGNTEAFF. The CDR3 DNA sequence: TGTGCCACCGCCCAGGGGGGTAACACTGAAGCTTTCTTT.

The V and J genes are TRBV20-1 and TRBJ1-1; the D is unclear. In germline, CDR1 is DFQATT, CDR2 SNEGSKA (reference sequence). V lost 5 bases to trimming and J lost 2 bases, with 6 bases between them. CDR3 length: 11 amino acids. DNA for the CDR3: TGCAGTGCTGGTAGTAACACTGAAGCTTTCTTT. It translates to CSAGSNTEAFF.